This TCR beta chain is from a study of cytomegalovirus exposure and HLA in healthy donors. Whole-study context: Tens of millions of unique TCR sequences came from HLA-typed donors in an early release. Study-wide findings and caveats: The authors assumed roughly uniform sequencing depth across donors for presence/absence analyses. Accurate HLA-A and HLA-B prediction from TCR beta sequences was reported for most subjects. Available immune exposure information was restricted to CMV serostatus only.

The CDR3 runs to 15 residues. Germline assignment: CDR1 MNHEY and CDR2 SVGAGI. V trimming: 7 bases; J trimming: 0 bases; junction bases outside the gene matches: 5. A word on this clone: Its antigen is still unknown.

60 Vbeta and 13 Jbeta primers were used in PCR. Libraries were prepared by immunoSEQ multiplex PCR; TCRdb keeps only in-frame clonotypes and omits some of them. The data hold 150,000 to 200,000 clones, with roughly 80% observed a single time. The chain employs TRBV6-5 and TRBJ2-2, with 7 bases aligning to TRBD1. The sequence came from a man in his fifties or sixties in good health and CMV-seropositive. Material: PBMCs. CDR3 bases: TGTGCCAGCACCCCACAGGGGACGAACACCGGGGAGCTGTTTTTT. As protein: CASTPQGTNTGELFF.